This T cell receptor beta chain was identified in a study of CD8 T cells in Susac syndrome. When the RNA was reverse transcribed, random hexamers were used with an input of 0.5 to 1 ug. TCRdb re-derived calls from the immunoSEQ multiplex PCR reads in MiXCR, one entry per CDR3 protein. Among roughly 110,000 distinct CDR3 sequences listed, 80% to 95% were seen once. CDR1 is MNHNS and CDR2 is SASEGT in the germline V gene. Deletions cut 4 bases from V and 2 bases from J, with 11 bases between. The CDR3 length is 14 residues. The chain joins TRBV6-1 to TRBJ1-1; weak D call: TRBD1 (5 bases). Material: CD4+ T cells from PBMCs. The TCR sequence derives from a human donor in good health. CDR3 protein: CASSGMTANTEAFF. CDR3 in DNA: TGTGCCAGCAGTGGGATGACAGCAAACACTGAAGCTTTCTTT.